These T cell receptor beta chains were read from a single sample in a study of OX40 agonist ivuxolimab in advanced cancers. The method was immunoSEQ multiplex PCR; TCRdb's version includes in-frame clones alone and lacks a portion of them. The sample contains tens of thousands of clones, roughly 88% of which appear only once. This material consisted of CD4+ or CD8+ T cells sorted from blood, taken in a trial of the OX40 agonist ivuxolimab. The receptors were sampled from an adult with an advanced solid tumor such as melanoma, head and neck, liver or kidney cancer. Each CDR3 is given with its conserved first and last residue. The D gene is left open where the match is weak. The listing skips clone size in some rows; elsewhere it reads once, few, many or a size class.

j_call clone_size d_call v_call cdr3_nt cdr3_aa
TRBJ2-1 - TRBD2 TRBV2 TGTGCCAGCAGTGGGGTAGCGGGAGGAGGGAGGAATGAGCAGTTCTTC CASSGVAGGGRNEQFF
TRBJ2-7 - - TRBV29-1 TGCAGCGTTGAAGGAAAGGGCGGCTACGAGCAGTACTTC CSVEGKGGYEQYF
TRBJ2-2 - - TRBV10-3 TGTGCCATCAGTACCCGAGAAATTGCCGGGGAGCTGTTTTTT CAISTREIAGELFF
TRBJ1-3 - TRBD1 TRBV28 TGTGCCAGCAGTCCACTAAGGGGGCTAAGTGGAAACACCATATATTTT CASSPLRGLSGNTIYF
TRBJ2-3 - TRBD2 TRBV5-6 TGTGCCAGCAGCTCCCCTAGCGGGGGCACAGATACGCAGTATTTT CASSSPSGGTDTQYF
TRBJ1-1 few - TRBV9 TGTGCCAGCAGCGTAGATGGGCAAGAGAACACTGAAGCTTTCTTT CASSVDGQENTEAFF
TRBJ2-2 - TRBD2 TRBV7-3 TGCGCCAGCAGAGCGGGTAGCGGGAGGGCGGTCACCGGGGAGCTGTTTTTT CASRAGSGRAVTGELFF
TRBJ1-2 - - TRBV2 TGTGCCAGCAGGGAAACCAATGGCTACACCTTC CASRETNGYTF
TRBJ2-3 once - TRBV18 TGTGCCAGCTCACCCAGGGTTGCAGATACGCAGTATTTT CASSPRVADTQYF
TRBJ1-2 - TRBD1 TRBV28 TGTGCCAGCAGGAGGACAGGGGGCGATGGCTACACCTTC CASRRTGGDGYTF
TRBJ1-4 - - TRBV15 TGTGCCACCAGCAGAGGACCCGAGGTTGGTGAAAAACTGTTTTTT CATSRGPEVGEKLFF
TRBJ2-7 - - TRBV27 TGTGCCAGCAGGGCACAGGGGGAGGGTTACGAGCAGTACTTC CASRAQGEGYEQYF
TRBJ2-1 - TRBD2 TRBV7-9 TGTGCCAGCAGCTTGTTGCCTAGCGGGAGGGCCAGCAATGAGCAGTTCTTC CASSLLPSGRASNEQFF
TRBJ2-7 - TRBD1 TRBV5-1 TGCGCCAGCAGCTTAGACAGGGAAGCCCACGAGCAGTACTTC CASSLDREAHEQYF
TRBJ1-1 few - TRBV7-9 TGTGCCAGCAGCTGGGCATGGCAAGCTTTCTTT CASSWAWQAFF
TRBJ1-2 - - TRBV14 TGTGCCAGCAGCCAAGATCCTGCAGGGTTCCATGGCTACACCTTC CASSQDPAGFHGYTF
TRBJ2-5 - TRBD2 TRBV5-4 TGTGCCAGCAGCCGCACCGGGACTAGCGGGAACCAAGAGACCCAGTACTTC CASSRTGTSGNQETQYF
TRBJ1-1 - - TRBV29-1 TGCAGCGTTGGTGGGATAGGGCACACTGAAGCTTTCTTT CSVGGIGHTEAFF
TRBJ2-7 - TRBD2 TRBV6-1 TGTGCCAGCAGGCTCCTAGCGGGAAGCTCCTACGAGCAGTACTTC CASRLLAGSSYEQYF
TRBJ1-2 - - TRBV10-3 TGTGCCATCAGTGAGACCTCTCAAGGCTACACCTTC CAISETSQGYTF
TRBJ2-3 - TRBD2 TRBV7-9 TGTGCCAGCAGCACAAAGGTAGCGGGAGTTGCAGATACGCAGTATTTT CASSTKVAGVADTQYF
TRBJ1-2 once TRBD1 TRBV4-2 TGTGCCAGCAGCCAAGAGGTAGCGGGACAGGGTCTCTATGGCTACACCTTC CASSQEVAGQGLYGYTF
TRBJ2-7 - - TRBV5-3 TGTGCCAGAAGCTTGCAGGACATATTACGCGAGCAGTACTTC CARSLQDILREQYF
TRBJ2-3 - - TRBV5-1 TGCGCCAGCAGCTTGGTGGGGCAGGGGGGAGCAGATACGCAGTATTTT CASSLVGQGGADTQYF
TRBJ2-1 - TRBD1 TRBV7-9 TGTGCCAGCAGCTTAGCGACAGGGAACTACAATGAGCAGTTCTTC CASSLATGNYNEQFF
TRBJ1-1 few - TRBV28 TGTGCCAGCAGTTTATTTGCAGGCTTCCTGCTGAACACTGAAGCTTTCTTT CASSLFAGFLLNTEAFF
TRBJ1-1 few - TRBV21-1 TGTGCCAGCAGCAAGAGGACAGAGAACACTGAAGCTTTCTTT CASSKRTENTEAFF
TRBJ2-3 - TRBD2 TRBV19 TGTGCCAGTAGTATAGTAGGCGGGAGGGCCGGAGATACGCAGTATTTT CASSIVGGRAGDTQYF
TRBJ1-5 - TRBD1 TRBV6-5 TGTGCCAGCAGCGGACAGGTCCGAGGGCCCCAGCATTTT CASSGQVRGPQHF
TRBJ1-1 - TRBD1 TRBV27 TGTGCCAGCAGTCTTATTGGACAGGGAACTGAAGCTTTCTTT CASSLIGQGTEAFF
TRBJ2-3 - - TRBV27 TGTGCCAGCAGTTTATCGGCGGGATCAGATACGCAGTATTTT CASSLSAGSDTQYF
TRBJ2-1 - TRBD2 TRBV28 TGTGCCAGCAGTTTATCCCTCGGACTAGCGGGAGATGGGCAGTTCTTC CASSLSLGLAGDGQFF
TRBJ1-1 - - TRBV5-1 TGCGCCAGCAGACTGGGGTCCGGGGGGCTTAACACTGAAGCTTTCTTT CASRLGSGGLNTEAFF
TRBJ1-5 - - TRBV18 TGTGCCAGCTCACCGGAGGAGGGAGCTCAGCCCCAGCATTTT CASSPEEGAQPQHF
TRBJ2-5 - - TRBV2 TGTGCCAGCAGTGTACTGACAGCTCAAGAGACCCAGTACTTC CASSVLTAQETQYF
TRBJ2-1 - TRBD2 TRBV10-3 TGTGCCATCAGTGAGTTCTGGACTAGCGGGAGTTATGAGCAGTTCTTC CAISEFWTSGSYEQFF
TRBJ2-7 - TRBD1 TRBV28 TGTGCCAGCAGTCCCGTCCGGGGACAGCCCTCCTACGAGCAGTACTTC CASSPVRGQPSYEQYF
TRBJ1-1 - - TRBV23-1 TGCGCCAGCAGTCAGTGGGGAAGGGGCGTTTGGGTCACTGAAGCTTTCTTT CASSQWGRGVWVTEAFF
TRBJ2-5 - TRBD1 TRBV10-3 TGTGCCATCAGTGAATCGACAGGGAGCCAAGAGACCCAGTACTTC CAISESTGSQETQYF
TRBJ2-5 few TRBD1 TRBV7-2 TGTGCCAGCAGCTTCCAGGGGGCTTCCGAGACCCAGTACTTC CASSFQGASETQYF
TRBJ2-7 - TRBD1 TRBV29-1 TGCAGCGTTGAAATCCGGGACAGGGAAAGCGGGCAGTACTTC CSVEIRDRESGQYF
TRBJ1-2 - TRBD1 TRBV2 TGTGCCAGCAGATTACAGGGGAATTACGGCTACACCTTC CASRLQGNYGYTF
TRBJ2-7 - - TRBV7-3 TGTGCCAGCAGCTTAAACGGGGGGCCAAACGAGCAGTACTTC CASSLNGGPNEQYF
TRBJ2-7 - - TRBV6-5 TGTGCCAGCAAACAGGGTACCAGCTCCTACGAGCAGTACTTC CASKQGTSSYEQYF
TRBJ2-1 - - TRBV5-5 TGTGCCAGCAGTATACAGCGCGAAAATGAGCAGTTCTTC CASSIQRENEQFF
TRBJ1-3 - TRBD1 TRBV18 TGTGCCAGCTCGCCTACAGGGGACGGAAACACCATATATTTT CASSPTGDGNTIYF
TRBJ2-2 - - TRBV10-3 TGTGCCATTTCGGGGGGGACAGGGAACACCGGGGAGCTGTTTTTT CAISGGTGNTGELFF
TRBJ1-2 - - TRBV29-1 TGCAGCGGAAGTGGAGGGGACTATGGCTACACCTTC CSGSGGDYGYTF
TRBJ1-1 - - TRBV18 TGTGCCAGCTCCCAAGGACGGACTGAAGCTTTCTTT CASSQGRTEAFF
TRBJ2-2 - - TRBV11-2 TGTGCCAGCAGCCCAGTGAGGGGACTGCGGGAGCTGTTTTTT CASSPVRGLRELFF
TRBJ1-4 - TRBD1 TRBV7-9 TGTGCCAGCAGCTCACAGGGGGGCGAAAAACTGTTTTTT CASSSQGGEKLFF
TRBJ2-1 - TRBD2 TRBV5-4 TGTGCCAGCAGCTTGCGGTCTAGCGGGGGATACAATGAGCAGTTCTTC CASSLRSSGGYNEQFF
TRBJ1-3 - - TRBV6-6 TGTGCCAGCAGCTCAGTGAGCTCTGGAAACACCATATATTTT CASSSVSSGNTIYF
TRBJ2-3 - - TRBV11-3 TGTGCCAGCAGCCCTCTCGTACGCACAGATACGCAGTATTTT CASSPLVRTDTQYF
TRBJ1-2 - - TRBV21-1 TGTGCCAGCAGCAACCAACCCAGGGGAGTTAACTATGGCTACACCTTC CASSNQPRGVNYGYTF